The table lists the clone carrying this T cell receptor (beta chain) with a few counts. No antigen is known for it. V was pared by 5 bases and J by 6 bases, with 7 bases of the junction left unmatched. From germline, CDR1 is MNHEY and CDR2 SMNVEV (reference sequence). CDR3 length: 14 amino acids. This specimen belongs to a study of cytomegalovirus exposure and HLA in healthy donors. Broader study findings: It emerged from a later analysis that several of the most significant clusters appeared to be linked to common viral pathogens. Some TCR beta chains (roughly 150 of them) were listed as cytomegalovirus-associated. In terms of immune exposure information, only CMV serostatus was available.

Use of 60 Vbeta and 13 Jbeta primers characterized the PCR. TCRdb's copy holds only in-frame clones and misses some; the assay was immunoSEQ multiplex PCR. In the table there are 100,000 to 150,000 clones, more than 65% of which are singletons. The sequence derives from a male donor in good health and CMV-seropositive. Sequences were obtained from PBMCs. The V and J genes are TRBV27 and TRBJ1-5, with 7 bases lining up with TRBD1. The CDR3 DNA is TGTGCCAGCAGTCCGGTAGGGGGCTCTCAGCCCCAGCATTTT. Its translation: CASSPVGGSQPQHF.